The clone carrying this T cell receptor (beta chain) was found many times. Its antigen is not identified. These data come from a study of read filtering for tumor transcriptome and immune sequencing. The germline V gene has CDR1 DFQATT and CDR2 SNEGSKA (reference sequence). The CDR3 is 13 amino acids. Trimming cost V 6 bases and J 4 bases, with 16 bases left between them. Regarding the study as a whole: Correlation between methods rose after single-read clonotypes were removed. Even smaller IR-seq throughput identified most shared clonotypes.

From around 0.4 ug of RNA, a library with molecular barcoded alpha/delta and beta/gamma adaptors was made. A single record per CDR3 protein comes from TCRdb applying MiXCR to the reads. Of some 41,000 distinct CDR3 sequences in the sample, around 15% were seen once. The clonotype originates from a donor over 35 with multiple myeloma. This rearrangement joins TRBV20-1 to TRBJ2-7; D could derive from TRBD1 or TRBD2 (5 bases each). Material: a population of CD138-negative cells sorted from bone marrow. The CDR3: CSATDSGEYEQYF. CDR3 bases: TGCAGTGCCACTGACAGTGGGGAGTACGAGCAGTACTTC.